Presented here are 30 T cell receptor beta chains from one specimen sequenced in a study of shared clonotypes between healthy human individuals. Only in-frame clones appear in the TCRdb table, and some are missing; sequencing was by immunoSEQ multiplex PCR. The sample carries around 700,000 clones, about 92% recorded once. Naive CD8 cells lacked CD45RO and underwent positive selection for CCR7, leaving out terminally differentiated effector memory CD45RA+ cells. Input material: naive CD8+ T cells sorted from blood. Receptor source: a man between 25 and 39 years old in good health.

This chain connects TRBV27 to TRBJ1-5; tentative D call: TRBD1 (6 bases). V was shortened by 6 bases and J by 5 bases, with 11 bases between the two germline ends. The CDR3 length is 13 residues. CDR1 is MNHEY and CDR2 is SMNVEV in the germline V gene (reference sequence). This chain's CDR3 is CASSGGSYQPQHF. CDR3 nucleotide sequence: TGTGCCAGCAGCGGGGGCTCCTATCAGCCCCAGCATTTT.

For the CDR3, the DNA is TGCGCCAGCAGCTCCTTAGCGGGGAACACAGATACGCAGTATTTT. This translates into CASSSLAGNTDTQYF. The chain couples TRBV5-1 to TRBJ2-3; 8 bases agree with TRBD2. The trim removed 3 bases at V and 2 bases at J, leaving 5 bases unmatched. This CDR3 is 15 amino acids long. Germline V gives CDR1 SGHRS, CDR2 YFSETQ.

The J gene is TRBJ2-1, the V gene TRBV2; 11 bases are shared with TRBD2. Germline assignment: CDR1 SNHLY and CDR2 FYNNEI. The V and J ends lost 6 bases and 7 bases, in that order; junction bases with no gene match: 8. The CDR3 extends over 15 amino acids. The CDR3 DNA reads TGTGCCAGCAGGGAACAGGGACTAGCGGTAAATGAGCAGTTCTTC. It yields the protein CASREQGLAVNEQFF.

J is TRBJ2-3 and V is TRBV7-6; D is uncertain. Looked up from germline, CDR1 is SGHVS and CDR2 is FNYEAQ. CDR3 size: 16 residues. With 2 bases removed from V and 0 bases from J, the gap between germline ends came to 12 bases. The CDR3 DNA follows: TGTGCCAGCAGCTTATTTGGAGAGCAAAGCACAGATACGCAGTATTTT. It specifies CASSLFGEQSTDTQYF.

This chain connects TRBV27 to TRBJ2-7; 9 nucleotides match TRBD1. V was clipped by 5 bases and J by 5 bases; unmatched bases: 7. Germline CDR1 reads MNHEY; CDR2 reads SMNVEV (reference sequence). The CDR3 runs 14 residues. As DNA, the CDR3 is TGTGCCAGCAGTACCGGGACAGGGATCCACGAGCAGTACTTC. Its protein product is CASSTGTGIHEQYF.

J is TRBJ1-1 and V is TRBV29-1; unclear D gene. V lost 5 bases and J lost 10, with 20 bases in between. CDR1 is SQVTM, CDR2 ANQGSEA, per germline. The CDR3 spans 13 residues. The CDR3 is CSVLFPSLVVAFF. The CDR3 DNA reads as TGCAGCGTTTTATTTCCGAGTCTCGTCGTAGCTTTCTTT.

This clone has just one count. The V call is TRBV6-6, the J call TRBJ2-7; D gene unclear. Per the germline V gene, CDR1 is MNHNY and CDR2 is SVGAGI (reference sequence). There are 16 residues in the CDR3. The V end lost 0 bases, the J end lost 2 bases, and 14 bases lay between the germline ends. The CDR3 nucleotides read TGTGCCAGCAGTTACTCGGGTATGGCGACGGCCTACGAGCAGTACTTC. Translation: CASSYSGMATAYEQYF.

The gene calls are TRBV7-9 and TRBJ2-2; 7 positions agree with TRBD2. The CDR3 is made up of 17 amino acids. Trimming removed 3 bases from V and 4 bases from J; junction bases left unmatched: 11. Germline lookup yields CDR1 SEHNR and CDR2 FQNEAQ (reference sequence). CDR3 residues: CASSLWRETYGTGELFF. CDR3 DNA: TGTGCCAGCAGCTTGTGGCGGGAGACTTATGGCACCGGGGAGCTGTTTTTT.

This clone was seen a handful of times. This CDR3 is also generated by other DNA sequences in the sample. The chain carries TRBV27 and TRBJ2-7; 7 bases line up with TRBD1. The CDR3 is 13 residues long. Per the germline V gene, CDR1 is MNHEY and CDR2 is SMNVEV (reference sequence). Germline trimming cut 4 bases from V and 2 bases from J; bases unmatched to any gene: 2. Here the CDR3 reads CASSWTGPYEQYF. For the CDR3, the DNA is TGTGCCAGCAGTTGGACAGGTCCCTACGAGCAGTACTTC.

Turning to this clone: Distinct nucleotide sequences in the sample also encode this CDR3. This chain connects TRBV9 to TRBJ1-1; weak D call: TRBD1 (5 bases). This CDR3 has 13 amino acids. Germline V gene data show CDR1 as SGDLS and CDR2 as YYNGEE. Between the trimmed V and J ends, which lost 0 bases and 3 bases, there was a span of 6 bases. The CDR3: CASSVGGDTEAFF. The CDR3 DNA sequence: TGTGCCAGCAGCGTAGGAGGGGACACTGAAGCTTTCTTT. Complete variable domain (other parts from reference TRBV9 and TRBJ1-1): DSGVTQTPKHLITATGQRVTLRCSPRSGDLSVYWYQQSLDQGLQFLIQYYNGEERAKGNILERFSAQQFPDLHSELNLSSLELGDSALYFCASSVGGDTEAFFGQGTRLTVV.

This rearrangement joins TRBV16 to TRBJ2-5; D might be TRBD1 or TRBD2, each matching 5 bases. CDR1 KGHSY and CDR2 FQNENV come from the germline V gene. The CDR3 has 14 amino acids. V gave up 0 bases and J gave up 1 base, with 6 bases separating them. The chain's CDR3 is CASSQSGVQETQYF. In DNA form, the CDR3 reads TGTGCCAGCAGCCAATCGGGGGTCCAAGAGACCCAGTACTTC.

The rearrangement joins TRBV23-1 to TRBJ1-1, with 7 positions matching TRBD1. TRBV23-1 is an ORF for which the function is uncertain. After removal of 5 bases from V and 0 bases from J, the junction contained 15 bases not matched to a gene. This CDR3 contains 18 residues. CDR3 loop: CASSKKSCDRDMNTEAFF. The CDR3 DNA reads as TGCGCCAGCAGTAAAAAATCGTGCGACAGGGATATGAACACTGAAGCTTTCTTT.

V gene TRBV11-2 combines with J gene TRBJ2-3; D remains unclear. CDR1 and CDR2 from the germline V gene are SGHAT and FQNNGV. CDR3 length: 15 amino acids. Trimming took off 0 bases at V and 6 bases at J, with 13 bases between the two ends. CDR3 protein: CASSLDHGSGDTQYF. CDR3 DNA sequence: TGTGCCAGCAGCTTAGATCACGGTAGTGGGGATACGCAGTATTTT.

The J gene is TRBJ2-7, the V gene TRBV7-9; 12 nucleotides line up with TRBD2. Per germline, CDR1 SEHNR and CDR2 FQNEAQ (reference sequence). V gave up 5 bases and J gave up 5 bases; unmatched junction bases: 7. This CDR3 region has 15 residues. CDR3 bases: TGTGCCAGCAGCATGACTAGCGGGAGAGTGGACGAGCAGTACTTC. Translation gives CASSMTSGRVDEQYF.

This sequence joins TRBV7-6 and TRBJ2-7, with D perhaps matching TRBD1 (5 bases). From germline, CDR1 is SGHVS and CDR2 FNYEAQ. The CDR3 runs to 14 residues. V gave up 3 bases and J gave up 2 bases, with 11 bases separating them. As DNA, the CDR3 is TGTGCCAGCAGCTTCCTGGGGCAAACCTACGAGCAGTACTTC. This gives the protein CASSFLGQTYEQYF.

This chain uses TRBV5-4 with TRBJ2-1; 12 bases align to TRBD2. V shed 4 bases, J shed 1 base, and the junction held 9 bases outside the gene matches. The germline gives CDR1 SGHNT, CDR2 YYREEE (reference sequence). This CDR3 contains 18 residues. Here the CDR3 reads CASSVEGLAGGSYNEQFF. The CDR3 nucleotides read TGTGCCAGCAGCGTGGAGGGCCTAGCGGGAGGGTCCTACAATGAGCAGTTCTTC.

This clone was seen just once. The chain employs TRBV27 and TRBJ2-7; TRBD2 might be the D (5 bases). V was clipped by 6 bases and J by 0 bases, with 9 bases between them. Germline V lookup: CDR1 MNHEY, CDR2 SMNVEV (reference sequence). There are 13 residues in the CDR3. The CDR3 region has the DNA TGTGCCAGCAGCGCGGGCAGCTCCTACGAGCAGTACTTC. Its translation: CASSAGSSYEQYF.

The V and J genes are TRBV27 and TRBJ2-1; 10 bases line up with TRBD2. The CDR3 loop spans 15 amino acids. Germline loops: CDR1 MNHEY, CDR2 SMNVEV (reference sequence). J gave up 2 bases and V 6 bases, and 4 bases lay outside the gene matches. CDR3 residues: CASSLSGRAYNEQFF. The DNA for the CDR3 is TGTGCCAGCAGCCTGAGCGGGAGGGCCTACAATGAGCAGTTCTTC.

The chain joins TRBV14 to TRBJ2-7; the D gene is possibly TRBD2 (6 bases). This CDR3 spans 15 amino acids. Trimming took off 1 base at V and 2 bases at J, with 12 bases between the two ends. Per germline, CDR1 SGHDN and CDR2 FVKESK. The CDR3 sequence: CASSQGLSGAYEQYF. The DNA for the CDR3 is TGTGCCAGCAGCCAAGGCCTTAGCGGAGCCTACGAGCAGTACTTC.

The chain has TRBV7-6 and TRBJ2-7; D may be TRBD2 (5 bases). The CDR3 is made up of 13 amino acids. Trimming left V 4 bases short and J 5 bases short, with 12 bases between. Per the germline V gene, CDR1 is SGHVS and CDR2 is FNYEAQ. CDR3 sequence: CASSSVWGDEQYF. The CDR3 bases are TGTGCCAGCAGCTCCGTATGGGGAGACGAGCAGTACTTC.

This clone was counted once. The rearrangement links TRBV5-4 to TRBJ2-3, with no clear D. V gave up 3 bases and J gave up 0 bases, with 5 bases separating them. The CDR3 is 13 residues long. The germline CDR1 and CDR2 sequences are SGHNT and YYREEE (reference sequence). The CDR3 protein is CASSSESTDTQYF. For the CDR3, the DNA is TGTGCCAGCAGCTCCGAAAGCACAGATACGCAGTATTTT.

The rearrangement uses TRBV7-9 and TRBJ1-1, with no clear D. Germline-derived CDR1 and CDR2 are SEHNR and FQNEAQ (reference sequence). This CDR3 comprises 13 residues. Trimming removed 5 bases at V and 2 bases at J, with 9 bases between. CDR3 bases: TGTGCCAGCAGCGCGGGAACTAACACTGAAGCTTTCTTT. Translated, it gives CASSAGTNTEAFF.

This clone was recorded only once. The chain is built from TRBV11-2 and TRBJ2-1; tentative D call: TRBD2 (5 bases). This CDR3 region has 15 residues. The V gene's germline CDR1 is SGHAT and CDR2 FQNNGV. Trimming removed 5 bases at V and 0 bases at J, with 11 bases between. The CDR3 sequence: CASSHAGVSYNEQFF. CDR3 nucleotides: TGTGCCAGCAGCCACGCGGGCGTCTCCTACAATGAGCAGTTCTTC.

The chain employs TRBV2 and TRBJ2-5, with D possibly being TRBD1 or TRBD2 (5 bases each). The length of the CDR3 is 13 residues. V gave up 8 bases and J gave up 1 base, with 11 bases separating them. In germline, CDR1 is SNHLY, CDR2 FYNNEI. DNA of the CDR3: TGTGCCAGCGGGAGACAGACCCAAGAGACCCAGTACTTC. Translation gives CASGRQTQETQYF.

The chain employs TRBV5-1 and TRBJ1-4, with 9 bases lining up with TRBD1. CDR1 and CDR2 from the germline V gene are SGHRS and YFSETQ. V trimming: 1 base; J trimming: 5 bases; junction bases outside the gene matches: 6. The CDR3 covers 16 residues. CDR3 in amino acids: CASSLLQGADNEKLFF. Here the CDR3 DNA reads TGCGCCAGCAGCTTGCTACAGGGGGCGGACAATGAAAAACTGTTTTTT.

The V gene is TRBV5-4, the J gene TRBJ2-2, with 8 bases matching TRBD1. The CDR3 loop spans 17 amino acids. V was clipped by 4 bases and J by 5 bases; unmatched bases: 13. CDR1 and CDR2 (germline): SGHNT, YYREEE (reference sequence). CDR3 bases: TGTGCCAGCAGCCCAGGGACAGGCACCTCAAGGACCGGGGAGCTGTTTTTT. Amino acid sequence: CASSPGTGTSRTGELFF.

The rearrangement uses TRBV7-2 and TRBJ2-7, with 9 nucleotides matching TRBD2. The J segment lost 7 bases and the V segment lost 4 bases, leaving 5 bases of the junction unmatched. The germline CDR1 and CDR2 sequences are SGHTA and FQGNSA. This CDR3 comprises 13 residues. Here the CDR3 DNA reads TGTGCCAGCAGCTCCGGGACTAGCTTAGAGCAGTACTTC. Its protein is CASSSGTSLEQYF.

This rearrangement joins TRBV27 to TRBJ2-7, with 14 nucleotides matching TRBD2. The germline CDR1 and CDR2 sequences are MNHEY and SMNVEV (reference sequence). The CDR3 runs 16 residues. The J segment lost 6 bases and the V segment lost 6 bases, leaving 10 bases of the junction unmatched. The CDR3 is CASSRGTSGSRREQYF. The CDR3 region has the DNA TGTGCCAGCAGCCGCGGGACTAGCGGGAGTCGGCGCGAGCAGTACTTC.

The rearrangement joins TRBV7-9 to TRBJ1-1; D perhaps matches TRBD1 (6 bases). The CDR3 totals 16 residues. Germline assignment: CDR1 SEHNR and CDR2 FQNEAQ (reference sequence). Trimming stripped 3 bases from V and 0 bases from J, with 14 bases between. The CDR3 sequence is CASSFLTGPLNTEAFF. Written as DNA, the CDR3 is TGTGCCAGCAGCTTTTTGACAGGTCCTTTGAACACTGAAGCTTTCTTT.

This chain joins TRBV5-4 and TRBJ2-1; no firm D call. The germline CDR1 and CDR2 sequences are SGHNT and YYREEE (reference sequence). Trimming cost V 4 bases and J 6 bases, with 11 bases left between them. The CDR3 is 13 residues long. CDR3 sequence (DNA): TGTGCCAGCAGCCAAGTCGTGGGCAATGAGCAGTTCTTC. This codes for CASSQVVGNEQFF.